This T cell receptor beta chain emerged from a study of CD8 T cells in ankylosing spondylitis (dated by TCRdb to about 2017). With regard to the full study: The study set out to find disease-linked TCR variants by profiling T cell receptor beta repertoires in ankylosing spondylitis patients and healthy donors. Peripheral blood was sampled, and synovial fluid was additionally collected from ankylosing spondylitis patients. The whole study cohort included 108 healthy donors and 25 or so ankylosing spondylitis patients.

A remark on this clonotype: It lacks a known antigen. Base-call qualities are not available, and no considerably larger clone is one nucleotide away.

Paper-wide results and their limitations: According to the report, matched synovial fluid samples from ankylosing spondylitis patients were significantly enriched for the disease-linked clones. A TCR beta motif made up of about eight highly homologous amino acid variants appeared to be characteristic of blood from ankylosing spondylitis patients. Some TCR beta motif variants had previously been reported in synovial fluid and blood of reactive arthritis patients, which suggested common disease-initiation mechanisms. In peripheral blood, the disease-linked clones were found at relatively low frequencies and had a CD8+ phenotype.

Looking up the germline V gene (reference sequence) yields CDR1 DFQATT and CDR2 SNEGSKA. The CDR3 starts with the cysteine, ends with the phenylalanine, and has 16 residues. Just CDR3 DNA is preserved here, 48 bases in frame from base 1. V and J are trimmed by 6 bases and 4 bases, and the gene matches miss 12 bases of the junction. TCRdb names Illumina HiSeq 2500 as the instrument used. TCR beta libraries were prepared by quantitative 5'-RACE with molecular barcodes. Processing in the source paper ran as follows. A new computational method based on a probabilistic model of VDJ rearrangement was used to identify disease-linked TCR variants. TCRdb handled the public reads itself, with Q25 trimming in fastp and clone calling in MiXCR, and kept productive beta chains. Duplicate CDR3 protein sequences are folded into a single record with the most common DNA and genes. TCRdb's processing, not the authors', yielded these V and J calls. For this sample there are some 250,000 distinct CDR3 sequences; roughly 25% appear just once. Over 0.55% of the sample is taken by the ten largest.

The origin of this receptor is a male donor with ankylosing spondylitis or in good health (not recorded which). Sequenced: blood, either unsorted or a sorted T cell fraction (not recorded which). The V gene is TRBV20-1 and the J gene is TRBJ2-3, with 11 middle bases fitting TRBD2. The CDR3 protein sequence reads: CSAPVPSGGYADTQYF. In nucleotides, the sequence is TGCAGTGCACCGGTCCCTAGCGGGGGGTACGCAGATACGCAGTATTTT.